The clone carrying this TCR beta chain was counted only a few times. The data belong to a study of blood T cells in healthy people across ages. Together with a sample-barcoded 5' primer, a J-beta primer mix was included in a second PCR lasting about 7 to 11 cycles. Via MiXCR, TCRdb re-called the 5' RACE reads, giving one row per CDR3 protein. The sample lists 700,000 or so distinct CDR3 sequences, roughly 41% occurring once. The TCR comes from a man older than 75 in good health. Material: blood.

The CDR3 here is CASSQDRAGYTF. The DNA for the CDR3 is TGCGCCAGCAGCCAAGATCGTGCAGGCTACACCTTC. This chain links TRBV4-3 with TRBJ1-2; D not certain. The germline gives CDR1 LGHNA, CDR2 YSLEER. V lost 0 bases to trimming and J lost 8 bases, with 7 bases between them. CDR3 length: 12 amino acids.